Reported below is one T cell receptor (beta chain). Its antigen is currently not known. There are no base qualities to consult, and no much larger clone falls within one base. Focal radiation therapy combined with CTLA-4 blockade (ipilimumab) was tested in patients with chemo-refractory metastatic non-small-cell lung cancer. Germline trimming amounts to 5 bases on V and 6 bases on J, with 5 as the count of junction bases outside the gene matches. From a lookup of the germline V gene, CDR1 and CDR2 are SGHVS and FNYEAQ. From the cysteine up to the phenylalanine, the CDR3 has a length of 14 residues. Of the read, only the CDR3 DNA is kept; its 42 bases are in frame from base 1. The sample is drawn from a study of radiotherapy plus CTLA-4 blockade in lung cancer (dated by TCRdb to between 2018 and 2020). Regarding the complete study: Among the enrolled patients, about 19% had an objective response, and around 31% reached disease control.

Here is what the overall study found, with its caveats: Early dynamic changes in blood T cell clones, together with increased serum interferon-beta after radiation, were reported as the strongest predictors of response. After treatment with radiotherapy and ipilimumab, TCR clones that originated in tumors expanded in peripheral blood.

The library came from the immunoSEQ multiplex PCR assay. The immuneACCESS repertoire file appears here via TCRdb, limited to in-frame rearrangements. These files lack a portion of the clones; in checked studies, under half of the deficit traces to unresolved V genes, and the cause of the others is not known. This sample comprises about 120,000 clones, just under 90% of them detected only once. The top ten clones comprise 6.9% of the sample. The sequencing here drew on peripheral blood, taken from a patient treated with radiotherapy plus ipilimumab. The rearrangement joined TRBV7-6 to TRBJ2-1; TRBD1 matches 9 bases in the middle. This receptor was taken from a human donor with non-small cell lung cancer that progressed on radiotherapy plus ipilimumab. At the DNA level, the sequence is TGTGCCAGCAGCGGGGACAGGGTTCGCAATGAGCAGTTCTTC. It codes for CASSGDRVRNEQFF.